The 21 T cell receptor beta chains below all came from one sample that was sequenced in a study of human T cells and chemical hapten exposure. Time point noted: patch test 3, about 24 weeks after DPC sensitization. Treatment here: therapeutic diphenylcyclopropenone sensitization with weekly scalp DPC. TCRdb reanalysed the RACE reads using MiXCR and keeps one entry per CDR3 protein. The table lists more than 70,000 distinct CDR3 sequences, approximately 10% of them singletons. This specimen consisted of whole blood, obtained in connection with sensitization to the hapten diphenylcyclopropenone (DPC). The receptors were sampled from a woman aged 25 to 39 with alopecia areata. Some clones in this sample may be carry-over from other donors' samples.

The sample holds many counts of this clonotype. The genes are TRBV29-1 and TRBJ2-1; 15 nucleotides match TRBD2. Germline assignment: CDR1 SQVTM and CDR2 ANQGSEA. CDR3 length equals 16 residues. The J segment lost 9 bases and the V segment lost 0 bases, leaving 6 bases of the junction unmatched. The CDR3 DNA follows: TGCAGCGTTGAAGATCTTTCGGGACTAGCGGGAGGTGAGCAGTTCTTC. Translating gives CSVEDLSGLAGGEQFF.

Here the CDR3 DNA reads TGTGCCAGCAGCTTAGGGGCGGATTACCAAGAGACCCAGTACTTC. Translating it yields CASSLGADYQETQYF. J is TRBJ2-5 and V is TRBV7-6; no clear D gene. The V end was cut by 1 base, the J end by 0 bases, with 9 bases between. Per germline, CDR1 SGHVS and CDR2 FNYEAQ. This CDR3 is built from 15 residues.

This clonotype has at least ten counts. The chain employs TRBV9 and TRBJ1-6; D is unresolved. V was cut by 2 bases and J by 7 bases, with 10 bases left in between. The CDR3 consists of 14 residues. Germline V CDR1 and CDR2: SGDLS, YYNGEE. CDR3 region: CASSVGLTNSPLHF. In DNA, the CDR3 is TGTGCCAGCAGCGTCGGACTGACCAATTCACCCCTCCACTTT.

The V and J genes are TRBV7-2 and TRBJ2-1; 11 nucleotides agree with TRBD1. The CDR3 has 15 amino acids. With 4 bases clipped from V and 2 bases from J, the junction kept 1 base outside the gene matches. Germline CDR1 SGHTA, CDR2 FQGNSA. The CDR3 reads CASSSDRGPYNEQFF. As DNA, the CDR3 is TGTGCCAGCAGCTCGGACAGGGGGCCCTACAATGAGCAGTTCTTC.

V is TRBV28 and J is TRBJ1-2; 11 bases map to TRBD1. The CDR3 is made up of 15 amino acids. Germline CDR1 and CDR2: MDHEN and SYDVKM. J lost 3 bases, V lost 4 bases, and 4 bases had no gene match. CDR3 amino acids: CASSSPGQGDYGYTF. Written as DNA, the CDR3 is TGTGCCAGCAGTTCTCCGGGACAGGGGGACTATGGCTACACCTTC.

CDR3 sequence reads: CASSGHRDSDDPKNIQYF. DNA for the CDR3: TGTGCCAGCAGCGGCCACCGGGACAGCGACGACCCGAAAAACATTCAGTACTTC. The rearrangement uses TRBV21-1 and TRBJ2-4; TRBD1 is taken as the D call from the table, unchecked against the DNA. TRBV21-1 is flagged as a pseudogene. The CDR3 consists of 18 residues.

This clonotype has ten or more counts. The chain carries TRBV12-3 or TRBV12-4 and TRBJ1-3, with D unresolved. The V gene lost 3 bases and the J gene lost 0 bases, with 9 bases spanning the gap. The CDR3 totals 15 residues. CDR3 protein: CASSLRGYSGNTIYF. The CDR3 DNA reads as TGTGCCAGCAGTTTGCGAGGTTACTCTGGAAACACCATATATTTT.

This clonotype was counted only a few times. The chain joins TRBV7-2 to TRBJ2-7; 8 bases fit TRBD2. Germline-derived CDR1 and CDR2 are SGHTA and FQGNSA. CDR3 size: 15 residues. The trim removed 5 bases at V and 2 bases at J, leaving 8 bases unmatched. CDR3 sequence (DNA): TGTGCCAGCAGCGTACTAGCGGACGATGCCTACGAGCAGTACTTC. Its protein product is CASSVLADDAYEQYF.

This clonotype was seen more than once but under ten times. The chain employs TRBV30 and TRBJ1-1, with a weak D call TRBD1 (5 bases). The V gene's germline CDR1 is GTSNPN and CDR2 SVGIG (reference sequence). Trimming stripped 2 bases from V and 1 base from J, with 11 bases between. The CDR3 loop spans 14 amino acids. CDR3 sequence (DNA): TGTGCCTGGAGTCCCCTCGGGGGGAACACTGAAGCTTTCTTT. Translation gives CAWSPLGGNTEAFF.

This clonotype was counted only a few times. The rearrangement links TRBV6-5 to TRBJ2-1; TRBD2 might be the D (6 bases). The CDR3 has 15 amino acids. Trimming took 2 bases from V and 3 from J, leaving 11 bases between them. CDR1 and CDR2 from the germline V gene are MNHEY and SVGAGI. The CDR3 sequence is CASSYHGGIYNEQFF. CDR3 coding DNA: TGTGCCAGCAGTTACCACGGGGGAATCTACAATGAGCAGTTCTTC.

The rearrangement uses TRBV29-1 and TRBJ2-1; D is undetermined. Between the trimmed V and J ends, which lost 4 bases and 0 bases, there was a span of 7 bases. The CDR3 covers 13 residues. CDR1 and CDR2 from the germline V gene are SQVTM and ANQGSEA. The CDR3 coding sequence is TGCAGCGTTGTGCAGAGCTCCTACAATGAGCAGTTCTTC. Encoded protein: CSVVQSSYNEQFF.

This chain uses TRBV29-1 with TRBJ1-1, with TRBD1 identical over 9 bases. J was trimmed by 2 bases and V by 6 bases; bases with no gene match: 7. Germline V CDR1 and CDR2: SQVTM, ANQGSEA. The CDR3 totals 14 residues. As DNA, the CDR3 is TGCAGCGTCGGCCCGGGACAGGGCAACACTGAAGCTTTCTTT. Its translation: CSVGPGQGNTEAFF.

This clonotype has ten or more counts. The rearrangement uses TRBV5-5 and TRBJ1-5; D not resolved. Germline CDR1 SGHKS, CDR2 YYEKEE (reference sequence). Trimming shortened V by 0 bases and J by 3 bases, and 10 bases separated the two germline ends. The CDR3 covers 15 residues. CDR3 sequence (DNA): TGTGCCAGCAGCTTGGAGGGAAATCTCAATCAGCCCCAGCATTTT. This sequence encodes CASSLEGNLNQPQHF.

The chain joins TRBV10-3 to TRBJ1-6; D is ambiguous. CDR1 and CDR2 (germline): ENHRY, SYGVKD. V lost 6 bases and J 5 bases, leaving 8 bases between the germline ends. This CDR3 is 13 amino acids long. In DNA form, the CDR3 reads TGTGCCATCAGGCAGGTGGATAATTCACCCCTCCACTTT. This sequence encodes CAIRQVDNSPLHF.

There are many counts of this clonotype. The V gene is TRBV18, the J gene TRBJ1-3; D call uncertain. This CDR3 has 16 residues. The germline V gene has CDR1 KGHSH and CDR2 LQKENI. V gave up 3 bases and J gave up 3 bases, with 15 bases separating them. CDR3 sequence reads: CASSPPDGSFGNTIYF. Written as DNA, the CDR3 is TGTGCCAGCTCACCTCCGGACGGCTCTTTTGGAAACACCATATATTTT.

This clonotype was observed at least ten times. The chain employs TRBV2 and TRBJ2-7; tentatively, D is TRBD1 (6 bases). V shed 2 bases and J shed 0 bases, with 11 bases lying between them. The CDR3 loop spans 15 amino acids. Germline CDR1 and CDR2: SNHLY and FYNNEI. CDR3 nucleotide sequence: TGTGCCAGCAGTGAACGGCAGGACAGCTCCTACGAGCAGTACGTC. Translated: CASSERQDSSYEQYV.

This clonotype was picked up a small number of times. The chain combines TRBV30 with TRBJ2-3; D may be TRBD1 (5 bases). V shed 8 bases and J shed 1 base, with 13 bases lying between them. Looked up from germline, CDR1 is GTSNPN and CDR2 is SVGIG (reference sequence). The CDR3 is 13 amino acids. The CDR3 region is CAHSRQRTDTQYF. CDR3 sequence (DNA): TGTGCCCACTCTCGACAGCGCACAGATACGCAGTATTTT.

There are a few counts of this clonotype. The CDR3 nucleotides are TGTGCCAGCAGCCCGGGGCAGTCTGCTAACTATGGCTACACCTTC. It is translated as CASSPGQSANYGYTF. This rearrangement joins TRBV3-1 to TRBJ1-2, with a weak D call TRBD1 (5 bases). The CDR3 covers 15 residues. With 4 bases removed from V and 0 bases from J, the gap between germline ends came to 12 bases. Germline CDR1 LGHDT, CDR2 YNNKEL (reference sequence).

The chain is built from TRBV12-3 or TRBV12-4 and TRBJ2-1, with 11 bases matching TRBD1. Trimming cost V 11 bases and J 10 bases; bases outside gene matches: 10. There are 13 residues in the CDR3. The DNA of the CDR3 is TGTGCCGACGGGACAGGGGGTCTTCGGGAGCAGTTCTTC. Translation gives CADGTGGLREQFF.

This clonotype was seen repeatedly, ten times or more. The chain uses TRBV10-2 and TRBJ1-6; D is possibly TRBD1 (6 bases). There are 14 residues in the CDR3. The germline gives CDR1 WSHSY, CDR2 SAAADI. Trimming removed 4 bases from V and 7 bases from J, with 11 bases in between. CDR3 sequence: CASSGRGANSPLHF. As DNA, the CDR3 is TGCGCCAGCAGTGGGAGGGGGGCAAATTCACCCCTCCACTTT.

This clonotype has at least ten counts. CDR3 in DNA: TGCGCCAGCAGTGAGTCAGTGTCCATGAACACCGGGGAGCTGTTTTTT. This sequence encodes CASSESVSMNTGELFF. This chain uses TRBV10-1 with TRBJ2-2; D is unresolved. V lost 0 bases and J 1 base, leaving 9 bases between the germline ends. This CDR3 comprises 16 residues. CDR1 is WNHNN and CDR2 is SYGVQD in the germline V gene (reference sequence).